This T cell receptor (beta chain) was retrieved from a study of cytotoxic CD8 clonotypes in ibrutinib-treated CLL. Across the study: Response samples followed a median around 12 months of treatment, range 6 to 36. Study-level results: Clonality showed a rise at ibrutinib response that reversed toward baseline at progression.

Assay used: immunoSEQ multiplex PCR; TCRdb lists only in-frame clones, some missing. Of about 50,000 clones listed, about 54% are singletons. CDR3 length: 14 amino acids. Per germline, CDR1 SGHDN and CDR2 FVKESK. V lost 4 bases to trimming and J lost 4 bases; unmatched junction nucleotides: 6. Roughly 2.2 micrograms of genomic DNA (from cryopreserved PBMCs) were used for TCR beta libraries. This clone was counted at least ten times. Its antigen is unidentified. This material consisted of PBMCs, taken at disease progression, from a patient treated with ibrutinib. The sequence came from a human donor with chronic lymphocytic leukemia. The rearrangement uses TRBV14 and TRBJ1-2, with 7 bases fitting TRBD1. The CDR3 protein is CASSPGGGGYGYTF. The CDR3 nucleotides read TGTGCCAGCAGCCCAGGGGGGGGAGGCTATGGCTACACCTTC.